Included here is one TCR beta chain sequence, with context. The sample belongs to a study of cytomegalovirus exposure and HLA in healthy donors. PCR primers comprised 60 Vbeta and 13 Jbeta primers. Profiling relied on immunoSEQ multiplex PCR, and the TCRdb table lists in-frame clones only, not all of them. The sample has around 78,000 clones, over 60% seen once. CDR1 and CDR2 (germline): LNHDA, SQIVND (reference sequence). Trimming left V 3 bases short and J 3 bases short, with 12 bases between. The CDR3 sequence is 14 residues long. J is TRBJ2-7 and V is TRBV19, with a possible D match to TRBD1 (5 bases). The sequencing input was PBMCs. The sequence derives from a male donor in good health and CMV-seronegative. The CDR3 sequence: CASSIGRGIYEQYF. CDR3 sequence (DNA): TGTGCCAGTAGTATTGGTAGGGGCATCTACGAGCAGTACTTC. The full variable domain, with the rest looked up from reference TRBV19 and TRBJ2-7, is DGGITQSPKYLFRKEGQNVTLSCEQNLNHDAMYWYRQDPGQGLRLIYYSQIVNDFQKGDIAEGYSVSREKKESFPLTVTSAQKNPTAFYLCASSIGRGIYEQYFGPGTRLTVT.